This T cell receptor (beta chain) was identified in a study of CD8 T cells in ankylosing spondylitis. Findings and limits, study-wide: Disease-linked clones had a CD8+ phenotype and relatively low frequency in peripheral blood.

Quantitative 5'-RACE was performed with molecular barcodes, and it yielded the TCR beta libraries. TCRdb reprocessed the 5' RACE reads via MiXCR and lists one record per CDR3 protein. The data hold 200,000 to 250,000 distinct CDR3 sequences, with around a quarter observed a single time. On this clonotype itself: What it binds is not known. This sequence may be a read error, since a much larger clone differs from it by one base.

The sequence was collected from a male donor with ankylosing spondylitis or in good health (not recorded which). Specimen: blood, either unsorted or a sorted T cell fraction (not recorded which).

CDR3 sequence (DNA): TGTGCCCTCAGTGAGTCTTCTAGTCCAGATACGCAGTATTTT. Translated: CALSESSSPDTQYF. This chain links TRBV10-3 with TRBJ2-3; unclear D gene. Germline V gives CDR1 ENHRY, CDR2 SYGVKD. The CDR3 spans 14 residues.